This T cell receptor (beta chain) was recovered during a study of cytomegalovirus exposure and HLA in healthy donors. In the PCR, 60 Vbeta and 13 Jbeta primers were used. TCRdb's copy holds only in-frame clones and misses some; the assay was immunoSEQ multiplex PCR. The profile shows some 120,000 clones, over 70% of them singletons. This CDR3 has 15 residues. V lost 3 bases and J 7 bases, leaving 16 bases between the germline ends. CDR1 is SGDLS and CDR2 is YYNGEE in the germline V gene. The receptor's source is a middle-aged man in good health and CMV-seropositive. The rearrangement uses TRBV9 and TRBJ2-2; TRBD2 is a possible D gene (7 bases). Sequencing was performed on PBMCs. As DNA, the CDR3 is TGTGCCAGCAGCGCCGGGGGAGGGGGAGTCGGGGAGCTGTTTTTT. This gives the protein CASSAGGGGVGELFF.